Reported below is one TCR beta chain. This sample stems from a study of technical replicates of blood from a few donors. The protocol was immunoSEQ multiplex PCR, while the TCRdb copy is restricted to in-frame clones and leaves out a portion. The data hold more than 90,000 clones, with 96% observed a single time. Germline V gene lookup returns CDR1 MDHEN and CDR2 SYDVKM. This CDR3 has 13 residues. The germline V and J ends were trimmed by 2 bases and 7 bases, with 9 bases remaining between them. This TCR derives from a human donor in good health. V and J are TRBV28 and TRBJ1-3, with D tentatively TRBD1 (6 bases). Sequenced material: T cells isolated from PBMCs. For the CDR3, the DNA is TGTGCCAGCAGTTTACAGGGGTGGAACACCATATATTTT. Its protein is CASSLQGWNTIYF.